This T cell receptor (beta chain) came from a study of OX40 agonist ivuxolimab in advanced cancers. This clone has a single count. The V end was cut by 7 bases, the J end by 0 bases, with 17 bases between. Germline V gene lookup returns CDR1 SGHRS and CDR2 YFSETQ. This CDR3 comprises 17 residues. The table came from immunoSEQ multiplex PCR; TCRdb's copy has only in-frame clones and leaves some out. This table holds about 69,000 clones, approximately 93% found once. The rearrangement links TRBV5-1 to TRBJ2-6, with TRBD1 as a possible D gene (6 bases). This receptor was taken from an adult with an advanced solid tumor such as melanoma, head and neck, liver or kidney cancer. Source: CD4+ or CD8+ T cells sorted from blood, taken in a trial of the OX40 agonist ivuxolimab. The CDR3 here is CASGIRTASSGANVLTF. In DNA form, the CDR3 reads TGCGCCAGCGGAATACGGACAGCAAGCTCTGGGGCCAACGTCCTGACTTTC.